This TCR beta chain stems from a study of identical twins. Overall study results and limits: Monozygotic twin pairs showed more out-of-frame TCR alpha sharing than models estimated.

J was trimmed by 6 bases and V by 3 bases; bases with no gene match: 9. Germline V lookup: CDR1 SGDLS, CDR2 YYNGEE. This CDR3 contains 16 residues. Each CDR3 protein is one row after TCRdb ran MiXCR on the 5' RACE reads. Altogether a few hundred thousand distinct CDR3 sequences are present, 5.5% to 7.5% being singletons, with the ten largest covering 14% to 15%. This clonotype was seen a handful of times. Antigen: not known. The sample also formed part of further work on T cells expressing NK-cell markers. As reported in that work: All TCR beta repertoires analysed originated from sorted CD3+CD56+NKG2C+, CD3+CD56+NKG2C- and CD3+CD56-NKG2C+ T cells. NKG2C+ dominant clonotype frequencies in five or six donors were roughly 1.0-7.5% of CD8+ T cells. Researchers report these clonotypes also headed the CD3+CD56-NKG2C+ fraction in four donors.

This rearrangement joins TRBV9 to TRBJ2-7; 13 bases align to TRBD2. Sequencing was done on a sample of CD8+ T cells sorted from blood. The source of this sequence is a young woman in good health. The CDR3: CASSAGSGTSGIEQYF. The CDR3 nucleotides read TGTGCCAGCAGCGCGGGATCTGGGACTAGCGGGATCGAGCAGTACTTC.